Listed here is a single T cell receptor beta chain. The entry originates in a study of OX40 agonist ivuxolimab in advanced cancers. This table comes from immunoSEQ multiplex PCR, and its TCRdb copy is limited to in-frame clones, with some not included. Counted here are more than 65,000 clones, approximately 92% occurring once; the ten biggest clones make up over 8.5%. Trimming cost V 4 bases and J 1 base; bases outside gene matches: 3. The CDR3 spans 15 residues. This sequence originates from an adult with an advanced solid tumor such as melanoma, head and neck, liver or kidney cancer. Sequenced here: CD4+ or CD8+ T cells sorted from blood, sampled in a trial of the OX40 agonist ivuxolimab. This rearrangement joins TRBV5-3 to TRBJ2-7; 12 bases line up with TRBD2. TRBV5-3 is an ORF; its function is uncertain. CDR3 sequence reads: CARSPTSGGSYEQYF. The DNA for the CDR3 is TGTGCCAGAAGCCCGACTAGCGGGGGATCCTACGAGCAGTACTTC.